The rows below give T cell receptor beta chains drawn from one sample of a study of ipilimumab plus nivolumab after autologous stem cell transplantation. Repertoires were generated with immunoSEQ multiplex PCR, while TCRdb's copy carries only in-frame clones and drops some. The data show tens of thousands of clones, approximately 86% seen once. Sequenced here: PBMCs, sampled in a trial of ipilimumab plus nivolumab as post-transplant consolidation. These TCRs come from a male donor with diffuse large B-cell lymphoma. The CDR3 runs from the conserved cysteine through the conserved F or W. D genes are given only for firm matches. Size tells how often a clone was seen (once, few, many) or the class of an expanded clone, and some rows leave it out.

j_gene,v_gene,d_gene,abundance,CDR3nt,CDR3aa
TRBJ1-2,TRBV30,TRBD1,NA,TGTGCCTGGAGGCACTCAGGGGGGCTTAACTATGGCTACACCTTC,CAWRHSGGLNYGYTF
TRBJ1-6,TRBV19,NA,few,TGTGCCAGTAAAGCGCAGGGAAATTCACCCCTCCACTTT,CASKAQGNSPLHF
TRBJ2-5,TRBV2,TRBD2,NA,TGTGCCAGCAACCTACTGACTAGCGGGGGGGAGACCCAGTACTTC,CASNLLTSGGETQYF
TRBJ2-3,TRBV7-9,NA,NA,TGTGCCAGCCGGACAGGCACAGATACGCAGTATTTT,CASRTGTDTQYF
TRBJ2-2,TRBV6-5,NA,NA,TGTGCCAGCAGTTACTCAGGAGGGGGAGGCACCGGGGAGCTGTTTTTT,CASSYSGGGGTGELFF
TRBJ2-7,TRBV5-1,NA,NA,TGCGCCAGCAGCATCGACGGTACTTTTGTAGCCGAGCAGTACTTC,CASSIDGTFVAEQYF
TRBJ2-7,TRBV9,TRBD2,NA,TGTGCCAGCAGCGTAGGGGTAGCGGGGGGGCAACTGTACGAGCAGTACTTC,CASSVGVAGGQLYEQYF
TRBJ1-2,TRBV27,NA,NA,TGTGCCAGCAGTACAGGGCACTATGGCTACACCTTC,CASSTGHYGYTF
TRBJ1-2,TRBV28,NA,NA,TGTGCCAGCAGTTCGAACTATGGCTACACCTTC,CASSSNYGYTF
TRBJ2-5,TRBV6-5,TRBD2,NA,TGTGCCAGCCTCCGGGCGGGGGGGCCTCGGGAGACCCAGTACTTC,CASLRAGGPRETQYF
TRBJ1-1,TRBV7-8,NA,NA,TGTGCCAGCAGCCCAAGACTAGGCACTGAAGCTTTCTTT,CASSPRLGTEAFF
TRBJ1-1,TRBV5-6,NA,NA,TGTGCCAGCAGCCGGGGCGGTGGCAGGAGTCACACTGAAGCTTTCTTT,CASSRGGGRSHTEAFF
TRBJ2-3,TRBV7-3,TRBD1,NA,TGTGCCAGCAGCCATCCCCGCGACAGGGTTGGCCCAGATACGCAGTATTTT,CASSHPRDRVGPDTQYF
TRBJ2-7,TRBV6-5,TRBD2,NA,TGTGCCAGCAGTAGGACGGGGGGTTCCTACGAGCAGTACTTC,CASSRTGGSYEQYF
TRBJ2-2,TRBV11-2,NA,NA,TGTGCCAGCAGCTTAGTCCCAATCGGGGAGCTGTTTTTT,CASSLVPIGELFF
TRBJ1-6,TRBV5-1,NA,NA,TGCGCCAGCAGCTTGAGGGCGGGGGCGAATTCACCCCTCCACTTT,CASSLRAGANSPLHF
TRBJ1-5,TRBV6-5,NA,NA,TGTGCCAGCAGCGCGGGGGGGTTTAGCAATCAGCCCCAGCATTTT,CASSAGGFSNQPQHF
TRBJ2-5,TRBV19,NA,NA,TGTGCCAGTAGTATAGGAGGTAGCGAAGAGACCCAGTACTTC,CASSIGGSEETQYF
TRBJ2-5,TRBV19,NA,NA,TGTGCCAGTAGTATGACTAGGTCGTACCAAGAGACCCAGTACTTC,CASSMTRSYQETQYF
TRBJ2-1,TRBV15,TRBD2,once,TGTGCCACCAGCAGGGAGGGTAGCGGGAATGAGCAGTTCTTC,CATSREGSGNEQFF
TRBJ2-3,TRBV14,NA,NA,TGTGCCAGCAGCCTTGGAGTCTTGGGTACGCAGTATTTT,CASSLGVLGTQYF
TRBJ2-7,TRBV7-8,TRBD1,NA,TGTGCCAGCAGCTTGATGGGGTGGACAGGGTCTGGAGAGCAGTACTTC,CASSLMGWTGSGEQYF
TRBJ2-2,TRBV7-9,TRBD1,NA,TGTGCCAGCAGCTCCGACAGGGCCGTCACCGGGGAGCTGTTTTTT,CASSSDRAVTGELFF
TRBJ1-4,TRBV5-1,NA,few,TGCGCCAGCAGCTCTTCCGACGGAGGGGGGAATGAAAAACTGTTTTTT,CASSSSDGGGNEKLFF
TRBJ2-1,TRBV10-3,TRBD2,NA,TGTGCCATCAGTGAGTCCAGCGGGGGGGTCGCCAATGAGCAGTTCTTC,CAISESSGGVANEQFF
TRBJ1-2,TRBV7-9,NA,NA,TGTGCCAGCAGCTATGCAGGTTCCGATAACTATGGCTACACCTTC,CASSYAGSDNYGYTF
TRBJ1-1,TRBV30,NA,NA,TGTGCCTGGAGTGACCGGGAGGAAGCTTTCTTT,CAWSDREEAFF